These 18 T cell receptor beta chains were sequenced from one sample in a study of blood T cell repertoires in COVID-19. Produced via immunoSEQ multiplex PCR; TCRdb's table is partial and in-frame only. Here the sample spans about 94,000 clones, over 65% being singletons. What was sequenced was peripheral blood. These receptors originate from a man between 65 and 85 years old with COVID-19, enrolled during active disease.

This clone showed up just a few times. V and J are TRBV5-6 and TRBJ2-3, with D perhaps matching TRBD2 (6 bases). Deletions cut 7 bases from V and 2 bases from J, with 14 bases between. Germline V gives CDR1 SGHDT, CDR2 YYEEEE. This CDR3 is 14 amino acids long. CDR3 sequence reads: CASGDSGSTDTQYF. The CDR3 DNA reads as TGTGCCAGCGGTGACAGCGGGTCCACAGATACGCAGTATTTT.

The genes are TRBV9 and TRBJ2-7, with a tentative D call TRBD1 (6 bases). Between the trimmed V and J ends, which lost 0 bases and 5 bases, there was a span of 15 bases. Germline V lookup: CDR1 SGDLS, CDR2 YYNGEE. This CDR3 is 15 amino acids long. The chain's CDR3 is CASSVGAGDRDEQYF. CDR3 sequence (DNA): TGTGCCAGCAGCGTAGGGGCAGGGGATCGTGACGAGCAGTACTTC.

This chain links TRBV30 with TRBJ1-5; D is perhaps TRBD1 (5 bases). Germline loops: CDR1 GTSNPN, CDR2 SVGIG (reference sequence). There are 13 residues in the CDR3. Deletions cut 4 bases from V and 5 bases from J, with 12 bases between. In nucleotides, the CDR3 is TGTGCCTGGAACAGGATCAGGGATCAGCCCCAGCATTTT. It yields the protein CAWNRIRDQPQHF.

The genes are TRBV29-1 and TRBJ1-4, with a tentative D call TRBD1 (6 bases). Germline assignment: CDR1 SQVTM and CDR2 ANQGSEA. CDR3 length: 13 amino acids. V lost 4 bases and J lost 8, with 14 bases in between. CDR3 in amino acids: CSVGGGLGEKLFF. The DNA for the CDR3 is TGCAGCGTTGGCGGGGGGCTGGGGGAAAAACTGTTTTTT.

This clone has only a few counts. J is TRBJ2-1 and V is TRBV4-1; D is perhaps TRBD1 (5 bases). Germline V gene data show CDR1 as MGHRA and CDR2 as YSYEKL. The CDR3 sequence is 17 residues long. V was trimmed by 5 bases and J by 5 bases, leaving 22 bases between them. CDR3 sequence (DNA): TGCGCCAGCAGCAGTCGGCTAGGGGAATGGACCCACAATGAGCAGTTCTTC. Protein product: CASSSRLGEWTHNEQFF.

The CDR3 DNA is TGCGCCAGCAGCTTCCAGCGGGCGGGACTAGCGGAGATCAATGAGCAGTTCTTC. It codes for CASSFQRAGLAEINEQFF. V usage is TRBV5-1 and J usage is TRBJ2-1; 11 bases map to TRBD2. The CDR3 contains 18 residues. Losses at the gene ends were 2 bases for V and 6 bases for J; bases not matched to a gene: 13. Germline assignment: CDR1 SGHRS and CDR2 YFSETQ.

This clone came up a few times. The V call is TRBV28, the J call TRBJ2-1; D perhaps matches TRBD2 (6 bases). The V and J ends lost 8 bases and 5 bases respectively, with 10 bases between them. The CDR3 covers 12 residues. CDR1 and CDR2 from the germline V gene are MDHEN and SYDVKM. CDR3 sequence: CASQRTNNEQFF. The CDR3 DNA is TGTGCCAGCCAAAGGACTAACAATGAGCAGTTCTTC.

J is TRBJ2-1 and V is TRBV6-6; a possible D gene is TRBD2 (5 bases). Germline CDR1 is MNHNY and CDR2 is SVGAGI (reference sequence). This CDR3 region has 13 residues. V was trimmed by 0 bases and J by 10 bases, leaving 10 bases between them. The CDR3, as DNA: TGTGCCAGCAGTTACTCGTCCGGGATGGAGCAGTTCTTC. Translating gives CASSYSSGMEQFF.

As regards this clone: Other DNA sequences in this sample translate to the same CDR3. V usage is TRBV9 and J usage is TRBJ1-2, with 7 nucleotides matching TRBD1. The germline gives CDR1 SGDLS, CDR2 YYNGEE. The CDR3 totals 15 residues. V gave up 0 bases and J gave up 0 bases; unmatched junction bases: 2. The CDR3 here is CASSVGGGANYGYTF. The CDR3 nucleotides read TGTGCCAGCAGCGTAGGAGGGGGCGCTAACTATGGCTACACCTTC.

The chain combines TRBV18 with TRBJ1-2; 9 bases are shared with TRBD1. The CDR3 totals 14 residues. The germline V gene encodes CDR1 KGHSH and CDR2 LQKENI. V was clipped by 6 bases and J by 8 bases; unmatched bases: 10. CDR3 DNA: TGTGCCAGCTCGCGCTACAGGGGGCAGGAAGGCTACACCTTC. Protein product: CASSRYRGQEGYTF. Complete variable domain (other parts from reference TRBV18 and TRBJ1-2): NAGVMQNPRHLVRRRGQEARLRCSPMKGHSHVYWYRQLPEEGLKFMVYLQKENIIDESGMPKERFSAEFPKEGPSILRIQQVVRGDSAAYFCASSRYRGQEGYTFGSGTRLTVV.

In the case of this clone: In the same sample, other DNA sequences code for this CDR3. The rearrangement uses TRBV6-2 or TRBV6-3 and TRBJ2-7; D is possibly TRBD1 (5 bases). The CDR3 covers 12 residues. The germline gives CDR1 MNHEY, CDR2 SVGEGT. V was shortened by 4 bases and J by 3 bases, with 7 bases between the two germline ends. CDR3 sequence: CASSSQGYEQYF. Written as DNA, the CDR3 is TGTGCCAGCAGTTCGCAGGGCTACGAGCAGTACTTC.

The chain has TRBV7-2 and TRBJ1-6; D remains ambiguous. This CDR3 spans 15 amino acids. Germline CDR1 reads SGHTA; CDR2 reads FQGNSA. V lost 1 base and J lost 0, with 4 bases in between. CDR3: CASSLVSSYNSPLHF. Here the CDR3 DNA reads TGTGCCAGCAGCTTAGTTAGCTCCTATAATTCACCCCTCCACTTT.

There are a few counts of this clone. The rearrangement uses TRBV14 and TRBJ1-2, with 8 bases fitting TRBD1. V shed 1 base and J 3 bases; nucleotides not matched to a gene: 4. The CDR3 has 15 residues. Germline V gene lookup returns CDR1 SGHDN and CDR2 FVKESK. Here the CDR3 DNA reads TGTGCCAGCAGCCAAGGACAGGGGTTAGACTATGGCTACACCTTC. It is translated as CASSQGQGLDYGYTF.

The V gene is TRBV19, the J gene TRBJ1-1; D is possibly TRBD1 (5 bases). The length of the CDR3 is 15 residues. Trimming shortened V by 3 bases and J by 0 bases, and 11 bases separated the two germline ends. Germline V gene sequence: CDR1 LNHDA, CDR2 SQIVND (reference sequence). CDR3: CASSISGTVNTEAFF. Written as DNA, the CDR3 is TGTGCCAGTAGTATTTCCGGGACTGTGAACACTGAAGCTTTCTTT.

CDR3 DNA: TGTGCCAGCAGGTCCACAGGGGAGGCTTATGGCTACACCTTC. Amino acid sequence: CASRSTGEAYGYTF. The rearrangement joins TRBV28 to TRBJ1-2; 7 bases line up with TRBD1. CDR1 and CDR2 from the germline V gene are MDHEN and SYDVKM. V shed 6 bases and J 5 bases; nucleotides not matched to a gene: 9. CDR3 size: 14 residues.

This clone appeared a few times. The rearrangement uses TRBV5-1 and TRBJ2-1; D perhaps matches TRBD2 (6 bases). V lost 3 bases to trimming and J lost 5 bases, with 21 bases between them. The V gene's germline CDR1 is SGHRS and CDR2 YFSETQ. The CDR3 is made up of 17 amino acids. The CDR3 DNA sequence: TGCGCCAGCAGCTGGGGGGTGGGGACTCCCTCTGACAATGAGCAGTTCTTC. Amino acid sequence: CASSWGVGTPSDNEQFF.

In this sample, this clone turned up once. The genes are TRBV28 and TRBJ1-1; D uncertain. Trimming stripped 1 base from V and 3 bases from J, with 9 bases between. Looked up from germline, CDR1 is MDHEN and CDR2 is SYDVKM. This CDR3 region has 14 residues. The CDR3: CASSLSGGYTEAFF. The CDR3 DNA reads as TGTGCCAGCAGTTTATCGGGTGGGTACACTGAAGCTTTCTTT.

The chain has TRBV3-1 (or the pseudogene TRBV3-2) and TRBJ2-3; 13 bases are a match to TRBD2. Germline CDR1 reads LGHDT; CDR2 reads YNNKEL (reference sequence). V was clipped by 4 bases and J by 5 bases; unmatched bases: 12. CDR3 size: 18 residues. The CDR3 region has the DNA TGTGCCAGCAGCCTGATAACCGGACTAGCGGGAGTAAAAGATACGCAGTATTTT. Translated, it gives CASSLITGLAGVKDTQYF.